This T cell receptor beta chain was found in a study of response to subunit inactivated influenza vaccine. General study findings and limits: The authors proposed limited new T cell recruitment per seasonal influenza vaccination.

Via MiXCR, TCRdb re-called the RT-PCR reads, giving one row per CDR3 protein. Among 500,000 to 600,000 distinct CDR3 sequences, 12% were seen once, and the ten largest hold 10%. The CDR3 sequence is 15 residues long. V shed 0 bases, J shed 6 bases, and the junction held 6 bases outside the gene matches. CDR1 MNHEY and CDR2 SVGEGT come from the germline V gene. About this clonotype: Its antigen is as yet unknown.

The chain employs TRBV6-2 or TRBV6-3 and TRBJ1-2; 8 bases agree with TRBD1. This sequence was found in a man aged 45-65 years who received an inactivated influenza vaccine. The sequencing here drew on PBMCs from blood, taken on the day of vaccination. The CDR3 reads CASSYSPGGSHGYTF. The CDR3 coding sequence is TGTGCCAGCAGTTACTCCCCAGGGGGCTCGCATGGCTACACCTTC.